This T cell receptor (beta chain) emerged from a study of T cell responses to AZD1222 COVID-19 vaccine. Study-wide results and limits: Only a handful of individuals given AZD1222 were seropositive at baseline. After two AZD1222 doses, spike-specific TCR breadth and depth rose versus day 0.

Some clones are missing from TCRdb's copy, which holds only in-frame ones; the method was immunoSEQ multiplex PCR. The sample lists some 120,000 clones, roughly 88% seen once, with 27% in the top ten. Doses given second, at about 4 or about 12 weeks, were pooled. Per the germline V gene, CDR1 is SGHTA and CDR2 is FQGNSA. The CDR3 runs to 14 residues. Trimming took 3 bases from V and 3 from J, leaving 12 bases between them. Turning to this clone: Its target is not known.

The sequence was obtained from an adult who received the AZD1222 COVID-19 vaccine. Sequenced material: peripheral blood, taken 28 days after the second AZD1222 dose. V is TRBV7-2 and J is TRBJ2-7, with D hard to call. This CDR3 reads CASSFSADYYEQYF. In DNA form, the CDR3 reads TGTGCCAGCAGCTTTTCGGCAGATTACTACGAGCAGTACTTC.